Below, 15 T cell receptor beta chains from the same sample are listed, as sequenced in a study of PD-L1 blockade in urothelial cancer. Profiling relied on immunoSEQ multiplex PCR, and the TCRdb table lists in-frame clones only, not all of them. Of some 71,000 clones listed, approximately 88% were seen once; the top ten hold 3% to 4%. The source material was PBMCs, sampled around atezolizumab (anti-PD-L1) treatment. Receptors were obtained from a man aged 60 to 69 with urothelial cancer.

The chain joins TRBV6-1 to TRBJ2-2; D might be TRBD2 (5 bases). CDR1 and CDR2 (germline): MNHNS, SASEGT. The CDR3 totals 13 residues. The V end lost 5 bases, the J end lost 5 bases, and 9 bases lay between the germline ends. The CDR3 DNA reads TGTGCCAGCAGTAGACCGGGAACCGGGGAGCTGTTTTTT. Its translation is CASSRPGTGELFF.

The CDR3 bases are TGTGCTAGTGGGGCGGACAGGGCCTACGAGCAGTACTTC. This gives the protein CASGADRAYEQYF. The V gene is TRBV12-5, the J gene TRBJ2-7, with 8 bases identical to TRBD1. After removal of 6 bases from V and 2 bases from J, the junction contained 3 bases not matched to a gene. Germline-derived CDR1 and CDR2 are LGHNT and FRNRAP. The CDR3 spans 13 residues.

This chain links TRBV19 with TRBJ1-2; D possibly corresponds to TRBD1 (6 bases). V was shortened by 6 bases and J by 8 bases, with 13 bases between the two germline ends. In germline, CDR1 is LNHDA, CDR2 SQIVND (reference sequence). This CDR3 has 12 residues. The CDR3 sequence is CASSPQGWGYTF. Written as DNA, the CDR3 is TGTGCCAGTAGCCCGCAGGGGTGGGGCTACACCTTC.

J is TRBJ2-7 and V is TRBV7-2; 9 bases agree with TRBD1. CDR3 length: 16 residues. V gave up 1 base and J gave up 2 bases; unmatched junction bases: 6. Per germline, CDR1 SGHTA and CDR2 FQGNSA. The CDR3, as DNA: TGTGCCAGCAGCTTAGGAGGGACAGGGCTTACCTACGAGCAGTACTTC. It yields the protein CASSLGGTGLTYEQYF. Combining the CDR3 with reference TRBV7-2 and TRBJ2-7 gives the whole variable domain GAGVSQSPSNKVTEKGKDVELRCDPISGHTALYWYRQSLGQGLEFLIYFQGNSAPDKSGLPSDRFSAERTGGSVSTLTIQRTQQEDSAVYLCASSLGGTGLTYEQYFGPGTRLTVT.

The CDR3 nucleotides read TGTGCCAGCAGTTACTCGGGCCAACCTGGAAACACCATATATTTT. As protein: CASSYSGQPGNTIYF. This chain links TRBV6-5 with TRBJ1-3, with unresolved D. This CDR3 spans 15 amino acids. CDR1 is MNHEY and CDR2 is SVGAGI in the germline V gene. Deletions cut 0 bases from V and 2 bases from J, with 8 bases between.

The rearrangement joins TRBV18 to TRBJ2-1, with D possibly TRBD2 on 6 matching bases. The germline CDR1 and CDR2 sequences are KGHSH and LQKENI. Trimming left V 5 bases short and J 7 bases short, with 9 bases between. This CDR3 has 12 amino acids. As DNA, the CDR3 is TGTGCCAGCTCAATACGGGGGAATGAGCAGTTCTTC. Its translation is CASSIRGNEQFF.

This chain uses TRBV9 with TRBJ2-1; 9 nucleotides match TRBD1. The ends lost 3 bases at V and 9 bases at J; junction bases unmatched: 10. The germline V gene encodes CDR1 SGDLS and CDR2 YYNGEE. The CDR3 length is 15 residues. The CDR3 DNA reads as TGTGCCAGCAGCGCGTCCGGGACAGGGATTAGTGAGCAGTTCTTC. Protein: CASSASGTGISEQFF.

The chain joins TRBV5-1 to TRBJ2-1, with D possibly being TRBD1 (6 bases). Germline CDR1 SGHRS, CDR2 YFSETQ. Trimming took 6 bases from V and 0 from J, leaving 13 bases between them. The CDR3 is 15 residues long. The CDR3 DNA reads TGCGCCAGCACAAGGACAGCCTTCTCCTACAATGAGCAGTTCTTC. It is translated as CASTRTAFSYNEQFF.

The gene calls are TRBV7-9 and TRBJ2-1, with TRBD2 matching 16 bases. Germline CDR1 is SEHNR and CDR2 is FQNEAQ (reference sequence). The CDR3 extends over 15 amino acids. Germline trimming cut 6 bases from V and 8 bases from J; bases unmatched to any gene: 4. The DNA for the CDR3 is TGTGCCAGCAGGTCCGGGACTAGCGGGAGGGATGAGCAGTTCTTC. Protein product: CASRSGTSGRDEQFF.

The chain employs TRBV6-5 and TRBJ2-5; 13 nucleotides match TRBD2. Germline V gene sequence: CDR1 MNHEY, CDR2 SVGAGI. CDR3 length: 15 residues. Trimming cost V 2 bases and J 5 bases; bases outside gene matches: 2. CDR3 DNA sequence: TGTGCCAGCAGTTACGGGACTAGCGGGGTGGAGACCCAGTACTTC. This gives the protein CASSYGTSGVETQYF.

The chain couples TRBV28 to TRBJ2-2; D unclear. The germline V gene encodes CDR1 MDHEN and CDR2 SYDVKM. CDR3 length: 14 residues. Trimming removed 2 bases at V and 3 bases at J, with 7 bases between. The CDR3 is CASSLASHTGELFF. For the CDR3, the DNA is TGTGCCAGCAGTTTAGCGAGCCACACCGGGGAGCTGTTTTTT.

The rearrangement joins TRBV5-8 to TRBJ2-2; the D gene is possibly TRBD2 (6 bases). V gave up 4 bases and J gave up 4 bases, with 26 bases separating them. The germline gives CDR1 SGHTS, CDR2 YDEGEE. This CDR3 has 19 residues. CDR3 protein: CASSPQAGLIGMGTGELFF. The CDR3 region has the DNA TGTGCCAGCAGCCCCCAAGCGGGCCTAATTGGGATGGGCACCGGGGAGCTGTTTTTT.

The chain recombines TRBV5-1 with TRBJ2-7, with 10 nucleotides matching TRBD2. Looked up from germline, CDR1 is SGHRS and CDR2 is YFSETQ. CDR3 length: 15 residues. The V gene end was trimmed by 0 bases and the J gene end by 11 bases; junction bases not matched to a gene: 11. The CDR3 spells CASSLGTSGALWEYF. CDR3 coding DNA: TGCGCCAGCAGCTTGGGGACTAGCGGAGCCCTATGGGAGTACTTC.

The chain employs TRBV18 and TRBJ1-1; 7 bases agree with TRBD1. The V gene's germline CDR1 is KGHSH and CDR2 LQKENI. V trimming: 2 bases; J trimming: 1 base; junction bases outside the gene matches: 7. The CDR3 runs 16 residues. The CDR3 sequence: CASSPDRAYPNTEAFF. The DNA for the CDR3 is TGTGCCAGCTCACCAGACAGGGCGTATCCGAACACTGAAGCTTTCTTT.

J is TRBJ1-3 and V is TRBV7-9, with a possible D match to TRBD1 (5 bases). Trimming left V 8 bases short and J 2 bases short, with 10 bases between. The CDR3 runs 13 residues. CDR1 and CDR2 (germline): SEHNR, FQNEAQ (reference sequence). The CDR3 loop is CASDRDPGNTIYF. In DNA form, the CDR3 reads TGTGCCAGCGACAGAGACCCTGGAAACACCATATATTTT.